Listed below are T cell receptor beta chains from one sample, sequenced in a study of tumor T cells in aggressive B-cell lymphoma. Clones were read by immunoSEQ multiplex PCR, and TCRdb kept only the in-frame ones, dropping some. The sample shows 9,000 or so clones, about 85% of them seen only once. Sequenced input: tumor tissue. The receptors originated from an adult with diffuse large B cell lymphoma. Both conserved end residues are part of each CDR3. A D gene is named only where the DNA matches it firmly.

v_gene	j_gene	d_gene	CDR3aa	CDR3nt
TRBV6-1	TRBJ1-2	NA	CASSEPTGAYGYTF	TGTGCCAGCAGTGAACCCACAGGAGCCTATGGCTACACCTTC
TRBV7-9	TRBJ2-1	TRBD2	CASSRAGGTFNEQFF	TGTGCCAGCAGCAGGGCGGGGGGTACTTTCAATGAGCAGTTCTTC
TRBV5-6	TRBJ2-5	NA	CASAGTAQETQYF	TGTGCCAGCGCGGGGACTGCACAAGAGACCCAGTACTTC
TRBV6-5	TRBJ2-1	TRBD2	CASSKVAGAGEQFF	TGTGCCAGCAGTAAGGTAGCGGGGGCTGGTGAGCAGTTCTTC
TRBV9	TRBJ2-7	TRBD1	CASSVRDSASYEQYF	TGTGCCAGCAGCGTAAGGGACAGTGCCTCCTACGAGCAGTACTTC
TRBV6-6	TRBJ2-3	TRBD1	CASSTQTGDGTDTQYF	TGTGCCAGCAGTACCCAAACAGGGGATGGGACAGATACGCAGTATTTT
TRBV7-8	TRBJ2-3	TRBD2	CASSFSGLAGQRDTQYF	TGTGCCAGCAGCTTCTCAGGACTAGCGGGGCAAAGAGATACGCAGTATTTT
TRBV4-2	TRBJ2-1	TRBD2	CASSPGGASYNEQFF	TGTGCCAGCAGCCCCGGGGGGGCCTCCTACAATGAGCAGTTCTTC
TRBV5-4	TRBJ2-3	TRBD2	CASTPNSGDYHTQYF	TGTGCCAGCACCCCGAATTCGGGGGACTACCATACGCAGTATTTT
TRBV6-1	TRBJ2-7	NA	CASNYQGSYEQHF	TGTGCCAGCAATTATCAGGGCTCCTACGAGCAGCACTTC
TRBV15	TRBJ2-3	NA	CATSRSAGIGVDTQYF	TGTGCCACCAGCAGAAGCGCGGGGATAGGGGTAGATACGCAGTATTTT
TRBV15	TRBJ2-5	TRBD1	CATTPGQGKETQYF	TGTGCCACCACCCCGGGACAGGGAAAAGAGACCCAGTACTTC
TRBV18	TRBJ1-1	NA	CASSPGGGAFF	TGTGCCAGCTCACCCGGCGGGGGAGCTTTCTTT
TRBV6-6	TRBJ2-1	TRBD2	CASSSAGGGSYNEQFF	TGTGCCAGCAGTTCTGCGGGGGGGGGCTCCTACAATGAGCAGTTCTTC
TRBV6-5	TRBJ1-5	TRBD1	CASRTGGIQPQHF	TGTGCCAGCCGGACAGGGGGCATTCAGCCCCAGCATTTT